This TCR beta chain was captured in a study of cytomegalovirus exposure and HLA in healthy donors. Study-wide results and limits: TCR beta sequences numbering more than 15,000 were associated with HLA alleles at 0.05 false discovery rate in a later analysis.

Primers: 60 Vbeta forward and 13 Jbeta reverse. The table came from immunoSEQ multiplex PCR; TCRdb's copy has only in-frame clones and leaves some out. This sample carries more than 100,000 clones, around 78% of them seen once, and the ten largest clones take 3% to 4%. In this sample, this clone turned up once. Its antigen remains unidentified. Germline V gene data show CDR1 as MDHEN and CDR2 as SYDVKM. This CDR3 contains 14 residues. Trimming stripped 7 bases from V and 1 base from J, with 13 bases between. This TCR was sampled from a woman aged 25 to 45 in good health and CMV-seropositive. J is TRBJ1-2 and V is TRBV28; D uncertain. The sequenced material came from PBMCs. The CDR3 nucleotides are TGTGCCAGCAACATACCCGACATTAACTATGGCTACACCTTC. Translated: CASNIPDINYGYTF.